The next 22 T cell receptor beta chains were all read from a single sample in a study of cytomegalovirus exposure and HLA in healthy donors. PCR amplification relied on 60 Vbeta primers (plus 13 Jbeta primers). Measured with immunoSEQ multiplex PCR; TCRdb has only the in-frame clones, and not every one. The sample includes roughly 100,000 clones, 60% to 80% of them seen just once. The sample comprised PBMCs. The receptor set was obtained from a woman between 45 and 60 years old in good health and CMV-seropositive.

This clone was recorded only once. The chain couples TRBV11-3 to TRBJ1-3; D not certain. Trimming removed 5 bases at V and 2 bases at J, with 7 bases between. The CDR3 runs 13 residues. Germline-derived CDR1 and CDR2 are SGHNT and YENEEA. CDR3 sequence (DNA): TGTGCCAGCAGCCCCTCCGCTGGAAACACCATATATTTT. Protein product: CASSPSAGNTIYF.

The chain employs TRBV19 and TRBJ1-2; no reliable D call. The CDR3 has 14 amino acids. CDR1 is LNHDA, CDR2 SQIVND, per germline (reference sequence). Trimming stripped 5 bases from V and 4 bases from J, with 14 bases between. This CDR3 is CASSPSWQVYGYTF. The DNA of the CDR3 is TGTGCCAGTAGTCCAAGTTGGCAGGTCTATGGCTACACCTTC.

The rearrangement uses TRBV9 and TRBJ2-5, with D uncertain. The CDR3 contains 15 residues. In germline, CDR1 is SGDLS, CDR2 YYNGEE. V was pared by 1 base and J by 5 bases, with 15 bases between. CDR3 sequence (DNA): TGTGCCAGCAGCGTATTGGATGAGGTATGGGAGACCCAGTACTTC. Amino acid sequence: CASSVLDEVWETQYF.

This clone was seen a handful of times. The chain links TRBV2 to TRBJ2-7; D possibly corresponds to TRBD1 (5 bases). The CDR3 totals 15 residues. Germline loops: CDR1 SNHLY, CDR2 FYNNEI. V was clipped by 1 base and J by 1 base, with 11 bases between them. CDR3 sequence: CASSEGPGPSYEQYF. CDR3 DNA: TGTGCCAGCAGTGAAGGTCCAGGGCCATCCTACGAGCAGTACTTC.

This clone was seen only a few times. V usage is TRBV20-1 and J usage is TRBJ2-7; no firm D call. V lost 7 bases and J lost 3, with 10 bases in between. CDR3 length equals 11 residues. The germline CDR1 and CDR2 sequences are DFQATT and SNEGSKA (reference sequence). The CDR3 region is CSDRGVYEQYF. For the CDR3, the DNA is TGCAGTGATCGAGGTGTCTACGAGCAGTACTTC.

The chain uses TRBV5-6 and TRBJ2-7, with 7 bases that match TRBD1. The trim removed 4 bases at V and 0 bases at J, leaving 10 bases unmatched. The germline V gene encodes CDR1 SGHDT and CDR2 YYEEEE. The CDR3 extends over 16 amino acids. The CDR3 loop reads CASSPVGQLSSYEQYF. As DNA, the CDR3 is TGTGCCAGCAGCCCGGTGGGACAGTTAAGCTCCTACGAGCAGTACTTC.

Only one count was recorded for this clone. The gene calls are TRBV7-3 and TRBJ2-3; no reliable D call. The V and J ends lost 0 bases and 3 bases respectively, with 4 bases between them. This CDR3 is built from 13 residues. Germline assignment: CDR1 SGHTA and CDR2 FQGTGA. CDR3 loop: CASSLTGTDTQYF. CDR3 bases: TGTGCCAGCAGCTTAACCGGGACAGATACGCAGTATTTT. Complete variable domain (other parts from reference TRBV7-3 and TRBJ2-3): GAGVSQTPSNKVTEKGKYVELRCDPISGHTALYWYRQSLGQGPEFLIYFQGTGAADDSGLPNDRFFAVRPEGSVSTLKIQRTERGDSAVYLCASSLTGTDTQYFGPGTRLTVL.

In its sample, this clone was seen a few times. The chain uses TRBV5-5 and TRBJ1-5; TRBD1 agrees at 8 bases. J gave up 5 bases and V 4 bases, and 8 bases lay outside the gene matches. The germline gives CDR1 SGHKS, CDR2 YYEKEE (reference sequence). This CDR3 is built from 15 residues. The CDR3, as DNA: TGTGCCAGCAGCCCCCGACAGGGGTATGATCAGCCCCAGCATTTT. It specifies CASSPRQGYDQPQHF.

This rearrangement joins TRBV19 to TRBJ2-5, with a possible D match to TRBD1 (5 bases). The better agreement between TRBJ2-7 and the DNA end casts doubt on the J call. The CDR3 totals 15 residues. CDR1 LNHDA and CDR2 SQIVND come from the germline V gene (reference sequence). Here the CDR3 reads CASQITGRSPSEQYF. In DNA, the CDR3 is TGTGCCAGTCAAATAACAGGACGATCACCTTCCGAGCAGTACTTC.

This clone was counted only a few times. The chain links TRBV2 to TRBJ1-1; TRBD1 might be the D (6 bases). Germline V CDR1 and CDR2: SNHLY, FYNNEI. This CDR3 comprises 12 residues. Between the trimmed V and J ends, which lost 5 bases and 5 bases, there was a span of 9 bases. CDR3 loop: CASSPRGTEAFF. For the CDR3, the DNA is TGTGCCAGCAGTCCAAGGGGGACTGAAGCTTTCTTT.

This rearrangement joins TRBV7-3 to TRBJ2-1; perhaps TRBD1 as D (5 bases). Trimming left V 3 bases short and J 3 bases short, with 6 bases between. This CDR3 comprises 13 residues. Germline CDR1 SGHTA, CDR2 FQGTGA. CDR3 in amino acids: CASSFGHYNEQFF. The CDR3 DNA reads as TGTGCCAGCAGCTTCGGACACTACAATGAGCAGTTCTTC.

This clone was seen only once. The chain joins TRBV27 to TRBJ1-5; D gene ambiguous. This CDR3 contains 15 residues. Trimming removed 0 bases at V and 0 bases at J, with 6 bases between. Germline lookup yields CDR1 MNHEY and CDR2 SMNVEV (reference sequence). The CDR3 reads CASSLSLNSNQPQHF. In nucleotides, the CDR3 is TGTGCCAGCAGTTTATCCCTAAATAGCAATCAGCCCCAGCATTTT.

The chain combines TRBV9 with TRBJ2-1, with TRBD2 as a possible D gene (5 bases). CDR1 is SGDLS, CDR2 YYNGEE, per germline. Between the trimmed V and J ends, which lost 6 bases and 6 bases, there was a span of 7 bases. The CDR3 runs 11 residues. Here the CDR3 reads CASTAGNEQFF. In nucleotides, the CDR3 is TGTGCCAGCACGGCGGGCAATGAGCAGTTCTTC.

V gene TRBV5-1 combines with J gene TRBJ2-7; 11 nucleotides agree with TRBD2. Germline V gives CDR1 SGHRS, CDR2 YFSETQ. V shed 0 bases and J 3 bases; nucleotides not matched to a gene: 5. The CDR3 extends over 16 amino acids. In DNA, the CDR3 is TGCGCCAGCAGCTTGGGGACTAGCGGGTCGTACTACGAGCAGTACTTC. Translating gives CASSLGTSGSYYEQYF.

V usage is TRBV5-1 and J usage is TRBJ1-2; no reliable D call. V lost 3 bases to trimming and J lost 3 bases, with 6 bases between them. The CDR3 spans 12 residues. The V gene's germline CDR1 is SGHRS and CDR2 YFSETQ. Here the CDR3 DNA reads TGCGCCAGCAGCTCAGATTACTATGGCTACACCTTC. It encodes CASSSDYYGYTF.

The chain is built from TRBV30 and TRBJ1-6, with TRBD1 identical over 8 bases. The CDR3 totals 13 residues. Germline trimming cut 5 bases from V and 11 bases from J; bases unmatched to any gene: 8. Germline CDR1 and CDR2: GTSNPN and SVGIG (reference sequence). CDR3 amino acids: CAWGQGAYAPLHF. In DNA form, the CDR3 reads TGTGCCTGGGGACAGGGAGCGTATGCACCCCTCCACTTT. Filled out from reference TRBV30 and TRBJ1-6, the complete variable domain reads SQTIHQWPATLVQPVGSPLSLECTVEGTSNPNLYWYRQAAGRGLQLLFYSVGIGQISSEVPQNLSASRPQDRQFILSSKKLLLSDSGFYLCAWGQGAYAPLHFGNGTRLTVT.

This clone came up once. V gene TRBV5-1 combines with J gene TRBJ1-1; D remains ambiguous. With 4 bases removed from V and 1 base from J, the gap between germline ends came to 11 bases. This CDR3 has 14 residues. Germline values: CDR1 SGHRS, CDR2 YFSETQ. The CDR3 sequence is CASSLLAGNTEAFF. DNA of the CDR3: TGCGCCAGCAGCCTCCTAGCAGGGAACACTGAAGCTTTCTTT.

The J gene is TRBJ2-7, the V gene TRBV19, with a possible D match to TRBD1 (6 bases). The germline V and J ends were trimmed by 3 bases and 5 bases, with 20 bases remaining between them. The CDR3 spans 16 residues. Germline CDR1 and CDR2: LNHDA and SQIVND (reference sequence). The CDR3 nucleotides are TGTGCCAGTAGTATGTTTGCGAGACAGGTTTGGGACGAGCAGTACTTC. Its translation: CASSMFARQVWDEQYF.

As to this clone: One end of the junction varies from germline; a read error may be responsible. The rearrangement joins TRBV4-3 to TRBJ1-2; 8 bases agree with TRBD1. The germline V gene has CDR1 LGHNA and CDR2 YSLEER. CDR3 length: 16 residues. The CDR3 DNA reads as TGCGCCAGCAGCCAAGATCGCTACAGGGGGAACTCTGGCTACACCTTC. It is translated as CASSQDRYRGNSGYTF.

This rearrangement joins TRBV27 to TRBJ2-1; D is ambiguous. With 5 bases removed from V and 3 bases from J, the gap between germline ends came to 11 bases. Germline CDR1 MNHEY, CDR2 SMNVEV (reference sequence). The CDR3 has 14 amino acids. DNA for the CDR3: TGTGCCAGCAGTCGTCGGGTCGACTACAATGAGCAGTTCTTC. This translates into CASSRRVDYNEQFF.

This chain uses TRBV9 with TRBJ2-1, with 10 bases aligning to TRBD2. Trimming removed 0 bases from V and 7 bases from J; junction bases left unmatched: 4. The CDR3 consists of 15 residues. From germline, CDR1 is SGDLS and CDR2 YYNGEE. This CDR3 reads CASSVDLAGGNEQFF. As DNA, the CDR3 is TGTGCCAGCAGCGTAGATTTAGCGGGAGGAAATGAGCAGTTCTTC.

V is TRBV11-2 and J is TRBJ2-7, with D perhaps matching TRBD2 (7 bases). Trimming took off 5 bases at V and 3 bases at J, with 17 bases between the two ends. CDR3 length: 15 residues. CDR1 and CDR2 (germline): SGHAT, FQNNGV. CDR3 region: CASSLGGDWGYEQYF. CDR3 nucleotide sequence: TGTGCCAGCAGCCTAGGGGGGGATTGGGGCTACGAGCAGTACTTC.